These 17 T cell receptor beta chains were all obtained from the same sample, sequenced in a study of PD-1 blockade in classical Hodgkin lymphoma. Every patient experienced relapse after autologous stem cell transplantation, and brentuximab vedotin exposure varied. Data came from immunoSEQ multiplex PCR; TCRdb stores just in-frame clones and leaves some out. Among over 50,000 clones listed, over 60% were seen once. The source was peripheral blood mononuclear cells (PBMCs), collected before the second cycle of nivolumab. These TCRs come from a human donor with classical Hodgkin lymphoma.

This clone was counted many times. The chain combines TRBV30 with TRBJ2-2; 11 bases map to TRBD2. CDR3 length equals 15 residues. Germline trimming cut 4 bases from V and 2 bases from J; bases unmatched to any gene: 3. Germline CDR1 reads GTSNPN; CDR2 reads SVGIG (reference sequence). The CDR3 DNA follows: TGTGCCTGGACCCGACTAGCGGGAAACACCGGGGAGCTGTTTTTT. Translating it yields CAWTRLAGNTGELFF.

The gene calls are TRBV19 and TRBJ1-1; unclear D gene. The germline V gene has CDR1 LNHDA and CDR2 SQIVND (reference sequence). V shed 2 bases and J shed 7 bases, with 17 bases lying between them. The CDR3 extends over 15 amino acids. CDR3 in DNA: TGTGCCAGTAGTATAACGGGGAGACGGGAAAATGAAGCTTTCTTT. Translating it yields CASSITGRRENEAFF.

This clone was detected only a few times. The chain joins TRBV4-1 to TRBJ2-3; TRBD1 agrees at 10 bases. CDR3 length equals 16 residues. From germline, CDR1 is MGHRA and CDR2 YSYEKL. Trimming removed 3 bases from V and 4 bases from J; junction bases left unmatched: 7. In DNA form, the CDR3 reads TGCGCCAGCAGCCAGCGACAGGGGGCGGGGGCAGATACGCAGTATTTT. Amino acids: CASSQRQGAGADTQYF.

This clone was counted a few times. The chain uses TRBV5-5 and TRBJ2-3; 10 nucleotides match TRBD1. The V and J ends lost 4 bases and 7 bases, in that order; junction bases with no gene match: 15. The CDR3 consists of 17 residues. Germline V gene lookup returns CDR1 SGHKS and CDR2 YYEKEE (reference sequence). CDR3 nucleotides: TGTGCCAGCAGCATCCAATCAGGGACAGGGGACATGAATACGCAGTATTTT. It encodes CASSIQSGTGDMNTQYF.

The rearrangement joins TRBV29-1 to TRBJ2-3; maybe TRBD2 (7 bases). The V gene's germline CDR1 is SQVTM and CDR2 ANQGSEA. The CDR3 is made up of 16 amino acids. The ends were cut back, 0 bases at V and 4 bases at J, with 17 bases in the middle. As DNA, the CDR3 is TGCAGCGTTGAAGATCGGGGGGCAACGGCCCCAGATACGCAGTATTTT. The encoded protein is CSVEDRGATAPDTQYF.

V is TRBV18 and J is TRBJ2-7; D is unresolved. Germline V lookup: CDR1 KGHSH, CDR2 LQKENI. The V gene lost 0 bases and the J gene lost 2 bases, with 8 bases spanning the gap. The CDR3 has 14 amino acids. CDR3 in amino acids: CASSPPAQAYEQYF. The DNA of the CDR3 is TGTGCCAGCTCACCACCGGCGCAAGCCTACGAGCAGTACTTC.

This clone showed up just a few times. The V and J genes are TRBV30 and TRBJ2-6; no reliable D call. The V gene lost 4 bases and the J gene lost 4 bases, with 11 bases spanning the gap. In germline, CDR1 is GTSNPN, CDR2 SVGIG (reference sequence). The CDR3 consists of 14 residues. CDR3 sequence: CAWTSVDGANVLTF. CDR3 coding DNA: TGTGCCTGGACCTCGGTGGACGGGGCCAACGTCCTGACTTTC.

The rearrangement links TRBV5-1 to TRBJ1-4; 9 positions agree with TRBD1. Trimming at V came to 1 base and at J to 6 bases, leaving 10 bases not matched to a gene. The CDR3 consists of 17 residues. Germline V gives CDR1 SGHRS, CDR2 YFSETQ. The CDR3 loop reads CASSLTGGQGVDEKLFF. For the CDR3, the DNA is TGCGCCAGCAGCTTGACAGGGGGCCAGGGCGTGGATGAAAAACTGTTTTTT.

This chain joins TRBV6-5 and TRBJ1-2, with 9 nucleotides matching TRBD1. V gave up 8 bases and J gave up 10 bases; unmatched junction bases: 5. Germline lookup yields CDR1 MNHEY and CDR2 SVGAGI. CDR3 size: 11 residues. The CDR3 DNA reads TGTGCCAGCCAAGGACAGGGGCACTACACCTTC. Translated: CASQGQGHYTF.

The rearrangement uses TRBV7-6 and TRBJ2-1, with TRBD2 identical over 9 bases. This CDR3 comprises 18 residues. CDR1 SGHVS and CDR2 FNYEAQ come from the germline V gene. V lost 6 bases to trimming and J lost 0 bases; unmatched junction nucleotides: 12. Here the CDR3 reads CASSFTTSGFSSYNEQFF. As DNA, the CDR3 is TGTGCCAGCAGTTTTACGACTAGCGGCTTTTCCTCCTACAATGAGCAGTTCTTC.

The gene calls are TRBV12-5 and TRBJ2-2; TRBD1 aligns across 7 bases. Unmatched junction bases numbered 5, after V lost 4 bases and J lost 3 bases. The CDR3 contains 15 residues. Per germline, CDR1 LGHNT and CDR2 FRNRAP. The CDR3 DNA follows: TGTGCTAGTGGTTACGGGACAGATCACACCGGGGAGCTGTTTTTT. It yields the protein CASGYGTDHTGELFF.

The chain recombines TRBV11-1 with TRBJ1-1; D gene unclear. The CDR3 has 15 residues. Germline V CDR1 and CDR2: SGHAT, FQDESV (reference sequence). V was clipped by 4 bases and J by 1 base, with 13 bases between them. This CDR3 is CASSSALGSNTEAFF. In DNA form, the CDR3 reads TGTGCCAGCAGCTCAGCTCTGGGCTCGAACACTGAAGCTTTCTTT.

This clone has at least ten counts. The rearrangement uses TRBV6-6 and TRBJ2-7; D is possibly TRBD1 (5 bases). This CDR3 is 14 amino acids long. V lost 2 bases and J 0 bases, leaving 8 bases between the germline ends. Per germline, CDR1 MNHNY and CDR2 SVGAGI (reference sequence). This CDR3 reads CASSYATDSYEQYF. The CDR3 region has the DNA TGTGCCAGCAGTTACGCGACAGACTCCTACGAGCAGTACTTC.

This clone was detected only a few times. This chain joins TRBV6-5 and TRBJ2-2; 7 bases are a match to TRBD1. Per the germline V gene, CDR1 is MNHEY and CDR2 is SVGAGI. With 0 bases clipped from V and 5 bases from J, the junction kept 6 bases outside the gene matches. The CDR3 runs 16 residues. DNA of the CDR3: TGTGCCAGCAGTTACTCCGCCGGGACAGCAACCGGGGAGCTGTTTTTT. Translating gives CASSYSAGTATGELFF.

Details on this clone: The same CDR3 arises from other DNA sequences in this sample as well. The chain uses TRBV6-6 and TRBJ1-1, with D possibly matching TRBD1 (6 bases). CDR3 length: 13 amino acids. CDR1 MNHNY and CDR2 SVGAGI come from the germline V gene (reference sequence). V lost 5 bases, J lost 4 bases, and 11 bases lay in between. The DNA for the CDR3 is TGTGCCAGCAGTAGGACAGCTAGCACTGAAGCTTTCTTT. Amino acids: CASSRTASTEAFF.

This clone was recorded once. This chain connects TRBV7-2 to TRBJ2-1, with D unresolved. Germline V gene lookup returns CDR1 SGHTA and CDR2 FQGNSA. Trimming shortened V by 5 bases and J by 4 bases, and 21 bases separated the two germline ends. This CDR3 is built from 17 residues. CDR3 coding DNA: TGTGCCAGCAGCATAAAGTCGGGCCCGCTCGGATACAATGAGCAGTTCTTC. Its protein is CASSIKSGPLGYNEQFF.

This chain links TRBV19 with TRBJ2-3, with TRBD2 identical over 12 bases. The germline V gene encodes CDR1 LNHDA and CDR2 SQIVND (reference sequence). CDR3 size: 17 residues. The J segment lost 1 base and the V segment lost 5 bases, leaving 7 bases of the junction unmatched. CDR3 in amino acids: CASSLLAGGWGTDTQYF. CDR3 coding DNA: TGTGCCAGTAGTCTTCTAGCGGGAGGGTGGGGCACAGATACGCAGTATTTT.